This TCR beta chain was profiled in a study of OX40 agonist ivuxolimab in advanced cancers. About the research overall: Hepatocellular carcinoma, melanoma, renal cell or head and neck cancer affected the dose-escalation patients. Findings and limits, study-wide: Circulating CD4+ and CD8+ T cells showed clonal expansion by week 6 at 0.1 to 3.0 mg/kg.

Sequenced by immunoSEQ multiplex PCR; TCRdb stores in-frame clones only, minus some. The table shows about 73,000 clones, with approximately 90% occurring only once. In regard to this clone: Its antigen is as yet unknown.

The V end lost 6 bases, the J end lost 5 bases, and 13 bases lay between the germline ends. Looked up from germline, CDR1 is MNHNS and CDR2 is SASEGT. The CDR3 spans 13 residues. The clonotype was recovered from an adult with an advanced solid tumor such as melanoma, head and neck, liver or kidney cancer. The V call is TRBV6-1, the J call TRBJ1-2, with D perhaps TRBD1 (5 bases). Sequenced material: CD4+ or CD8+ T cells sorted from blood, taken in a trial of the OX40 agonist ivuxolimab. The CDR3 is CASRPTRVYGYTF. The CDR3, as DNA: TGTGCCAGCAGACCCACCAGGGTTTATGGCTACACCTTC.